This TCR beta chain comes out of a study of T cell responses to AZD1222 COVID-19 vaccine. Germline V gene lookup returns CDR1 SGHAT and CDR2 FQNNGV. V lost 2 bases, J lost 10 bases, and 15 bases lay in between. The CDR3 totals 14 residues. Data came from immunoSEQ multiplex PCR; TCRdb stores just in-frame clones and leaves some out. There are about 88,000 clones in the sample; roughly 89% occur only once, and just under 5% lies in the top ten. To note about this clone: Antigen specificity is unknown.

General observations from the study: Spike-specific TCR breadth and depth both grew after two AZD1222 doses. The peak T cell response came first, and repertoires were sampled only after it.

The chain uses TRBV11-2 and TRBJ1-5; possibly TRBD1 for D (6 bases). The sequencing used peripheral blood, collected 28 days after the second AZD1222 dose. The sequence was collected from an adult who received the AZD1222 COVID-19 vaccine. The CDR3: CASSLRQQGSPQHF. As DNA, the CDR3 is TGTGCCAGCAGCTTAAGACAGCAGGGGAGCCCCCAGCATTTT. Together with reference TRBV11-2 and TRBJ1-5, the CDR3 gives the full variable domain: EAGVAQSPRYKIIEKRQSVAFWCNPISGHATLYWYQQILGQGPKLLIQFQNNGVVDDSQLPKDRFSAERLKGVDSTLKIQPAKLEDSAVYLCASSLRQQGSPQHFGDGTRLSIL.